This T cell receptor (beta chain) emerged from a study of T cell responses to AZD1222 COVID-19 vaccine. Whole-study findings and limits: Donors were mostly white British, more females; clonal diversity possibly underestimated. Only a handful of individuals given AZD1222 were seropositive at baseline. Spike-specific TCR depth and breadth grew after two AZD1222 doses.

CDR1 is MGHRA, CDR2 YSYEKL, per germline. The CDR3 is 14 amino acids. Trimming removed 3 bases from V and 1 base from J, with 9 bases in between. Here immunoSEQ multiplex PCR was the method, and the copy in TCRdb shows in-frame clones only, minus some. The sample consists of roughly 93,000 clones, just under 90% of them appearing once. For this clone: Its matching antigen is unknown.

The sample consisted of peripheral blood, taken on day 0 of MenACWY control vaccination. This rearrangement joins TRBV4-1 to TRBJ1-1; the D gene is possibly TRBD1 (5 bases). The receptor was derived from an adult in good health. The CDR3 here is CASSQADRNTEAFF. The CDR3, as DNA: TGCGCCAGCAGCCAGGCTGACAGGAACACTGAAGCTTTCTTT.